Sequencing of this T cell receptor beta chain was carried out in a study of cytomegalovirus exposure and HLA in healthy donors. This PCR relied on a set of 60 Vbeta primers and 13 Jbeta primers. Using immunoSEQ multiplex PCR, the repertoire was profiled, and TCRdb retains in-frame clones only, with some absent. The sample has about 160,000 clones, approximately 83% seen once. Trimming left V 5 bases short and J 2 bases short, with 6 bases between. Germline values: CDR1 SQVTM, CDR2 ANQGSEA. The CDR3 spans 11 residues. The sequence was obtained from a boy aged 2-9 years in good health and CMV-seronegative. Sequenced material: PBMCs. The V call is TRBV29-1, the J call TRBJ2-5; no clear D. This CDR3 is CSVSRQETQYF. The CDR3 DNA sequence: TGCAGCGTTTCCAGACAAGAGACCCAGTACTTC. The full variable domain, completed using reference TRBV29-1 and TRBJ2-5, is SAVISQKPSRDICQRGTSLTIQCQVDSQVTMMFWYRQQPGQSLTLIATANQGSEATYESGFVIDKFPISRPNLTFSTLTVSNMSPEDSSIYLCSVSRQETQYFGPGTRLLVL.